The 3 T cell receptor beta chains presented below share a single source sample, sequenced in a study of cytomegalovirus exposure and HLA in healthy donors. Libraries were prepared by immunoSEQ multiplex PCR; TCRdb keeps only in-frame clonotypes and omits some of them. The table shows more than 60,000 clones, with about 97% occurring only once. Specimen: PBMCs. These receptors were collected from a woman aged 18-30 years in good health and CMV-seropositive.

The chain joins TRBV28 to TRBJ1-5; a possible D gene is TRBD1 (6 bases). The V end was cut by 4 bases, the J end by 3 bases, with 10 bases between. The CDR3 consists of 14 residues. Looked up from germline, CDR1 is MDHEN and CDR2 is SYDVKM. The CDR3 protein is CASSWPGDNQPQHF. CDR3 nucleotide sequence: TGTGCCAGCAGTTGGCCAGGGGACAATCAGCCCCAGCATTTT.

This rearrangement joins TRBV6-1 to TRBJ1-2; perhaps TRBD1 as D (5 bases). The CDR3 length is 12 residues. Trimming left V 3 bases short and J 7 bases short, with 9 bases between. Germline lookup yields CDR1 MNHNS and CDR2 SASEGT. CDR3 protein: CASSDRRGGYTF. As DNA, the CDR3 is TGTGCCAGCAGTGACCGAAGGGGTGGCTACACCTTC.

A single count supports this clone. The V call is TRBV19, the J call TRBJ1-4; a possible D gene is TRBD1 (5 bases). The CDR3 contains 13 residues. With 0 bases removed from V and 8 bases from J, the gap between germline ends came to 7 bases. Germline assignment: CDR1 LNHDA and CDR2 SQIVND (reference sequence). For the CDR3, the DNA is TGTGCCAGTAGTATAGACGGGGGGGAAAAACTGTTTTTT. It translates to CASSIDGGEKLFF.